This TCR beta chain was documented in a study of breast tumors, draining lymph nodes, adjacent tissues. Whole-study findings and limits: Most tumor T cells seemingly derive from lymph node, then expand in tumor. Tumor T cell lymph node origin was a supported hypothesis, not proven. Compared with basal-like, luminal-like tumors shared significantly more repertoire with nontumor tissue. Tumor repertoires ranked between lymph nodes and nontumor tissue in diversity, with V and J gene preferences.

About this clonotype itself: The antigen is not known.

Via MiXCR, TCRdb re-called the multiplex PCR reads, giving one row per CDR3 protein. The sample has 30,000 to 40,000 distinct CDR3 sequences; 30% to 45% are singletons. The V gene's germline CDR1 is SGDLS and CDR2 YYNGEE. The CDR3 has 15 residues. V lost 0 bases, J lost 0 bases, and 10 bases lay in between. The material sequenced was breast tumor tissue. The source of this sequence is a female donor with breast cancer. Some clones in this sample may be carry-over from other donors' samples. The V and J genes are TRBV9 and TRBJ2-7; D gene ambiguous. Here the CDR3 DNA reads TGTGCCAGCAGCGTAGGGTCCAGTTACTCCTACGAGCAGTACTTC. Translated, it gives CASSVGSSYSYEQYF.